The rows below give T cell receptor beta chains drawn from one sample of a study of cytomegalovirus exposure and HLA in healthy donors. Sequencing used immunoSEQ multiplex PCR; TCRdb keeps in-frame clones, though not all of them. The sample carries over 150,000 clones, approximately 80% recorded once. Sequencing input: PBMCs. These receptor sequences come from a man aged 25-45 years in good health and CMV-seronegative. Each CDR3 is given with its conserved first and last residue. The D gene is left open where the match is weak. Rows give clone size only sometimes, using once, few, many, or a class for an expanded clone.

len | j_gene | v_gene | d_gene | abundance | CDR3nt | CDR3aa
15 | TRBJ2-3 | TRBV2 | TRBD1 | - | TGTGCCAGCTCCTCTGACAGGGGATACACAGATACGCAGTATTTT | CASSSDRGYTDTQYF
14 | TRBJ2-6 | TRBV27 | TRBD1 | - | TGTGCCAGCAGTTTAGGGTGGACAGGAAACGTCCTGACTTTC | CASSLGWTGNVLTF
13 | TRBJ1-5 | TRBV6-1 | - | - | TGTGCCAGCAGTTTGAATACAGGGAAGCCCCAGCATTTT | CASSLNTGKPQHF
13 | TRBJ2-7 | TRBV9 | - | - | TGTGCCAGCAGCGTAGGGGACAACTACGAGCAGTACTTC | CASSVGDNYEQYF
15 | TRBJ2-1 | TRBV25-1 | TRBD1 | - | TGTGCCAGCGGAGGGCGGACAGGGGGCCGCAATGAGCAGTTCTTC | CASGGRTGGRNEQFF
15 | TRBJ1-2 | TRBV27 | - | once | TGTGCCAGCAGCCTGACTGCAGGGGAGGGCTATGGCTACACCTTC | CASSLTAGEGYGYTF
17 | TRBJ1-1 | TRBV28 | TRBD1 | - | TGTGCCAGCAGCTTAACGACAGGGGGCATCGTGAACACTGAAGCTTTCTTT | CASSLTTGGIVNTEAFF
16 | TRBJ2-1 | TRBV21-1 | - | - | TGTGCCAGCAGCAAATCTACCGGGACTCCCTACAATGAGCAGTTCTTC | CASSKSTGTPYNEQFF
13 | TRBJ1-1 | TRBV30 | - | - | TGTGCCTGGAGTGTACTTGGGGGCGCAAAAGCTTTCTTT | CAWSVLGGAKAFF
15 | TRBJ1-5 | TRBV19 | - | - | TGTGCCAGTAGGCAGGGGACCATTAGCAATCAGCCCCAGCATTTT | CASRQGTISNQPQHF
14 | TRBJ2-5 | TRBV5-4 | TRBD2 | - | TGTGCCAGCAGCTTCCCGGGGAGGGAAGAGACCCAGTACTTC | CASSFPGREETQYF
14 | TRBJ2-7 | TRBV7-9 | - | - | TGTGCCAGCAGCTTAGTTCTGGGCAACTACGAGCAGTACTTC | CASSLVLGNYEQYF
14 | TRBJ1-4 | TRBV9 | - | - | TGTGCCAGCAGCCGAGGTGGAACTAATGAAAAACTGTTTTTT | CASSRGGTNEKLFF
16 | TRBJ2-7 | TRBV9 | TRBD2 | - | TGTGCCAGCAGCCCCCAAACTGGTAGCGGGGCCTACGAGCAGTACTTC | CASSPQTGSGAYEQYF
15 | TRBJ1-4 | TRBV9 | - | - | TGTGCCAGCAGCGTAGAAGGGGGACGCGATGAAAAACTGTTTTTT | CASSVEGGRDEKLFF
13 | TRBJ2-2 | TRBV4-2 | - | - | TGTGCCAGCAGCCATGGGGGGACCGGGGAGCTGTTTTTT | CASSHGGTGELFF
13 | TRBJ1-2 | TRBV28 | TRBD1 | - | TGTGCCAGCAGGGGACAGGCTAACTATGGCTACACCTTC | CASRGQANYGYTF
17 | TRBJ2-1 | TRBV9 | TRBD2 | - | TGTGCCAGCAGCGTAGACCCCCCAGCGGGGGGGCTCAATGAGCAGTTCTTC | CASSVDPPAGGLNEQFF
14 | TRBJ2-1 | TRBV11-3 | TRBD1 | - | TGTGCCAGCAGCCGAGAGACAGGGGCAATGAAGCAGTTCTTC | CASSRETGAMKQFF
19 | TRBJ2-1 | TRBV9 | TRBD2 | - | TGTGCCAGCGGAGCTAGCGGGAGAGTTCGGGTAGGTTCCTACAATGAGCAGTTCTTC | CASGASGRVRVGSYNEQFF
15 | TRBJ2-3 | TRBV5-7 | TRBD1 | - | TGTGCCAGCAGCTTGGGGACAGGGGCCGTAGATACGCAGTATTTT | CASSLGTGAVDTQYF
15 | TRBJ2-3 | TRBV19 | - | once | TGTGCCAGTAGTATGAGAACTACACCAACAGATACGCAGTATTTT | CASSMRTTPTDTQYF
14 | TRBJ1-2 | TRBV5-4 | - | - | TGTGCCAGCAGCTTGTGGACAGTAAGCTATGGCTACACCTTC | CASSLWTVSYGYTF
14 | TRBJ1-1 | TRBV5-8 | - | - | TGTGCCAGCAGCTCTGGTTCTATGAACACTGAAGCTTTCTTT | CASSSGSMNTEAFF
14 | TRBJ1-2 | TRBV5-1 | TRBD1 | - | TGCGCCAGCGGGCCGACCGGGACAGGGTATGGCTACACCTTC | CASGPTGTGYGYTF
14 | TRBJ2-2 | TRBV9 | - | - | TGTGCCAGCAGCGTTCCTGACTACACCGGGGAGCTGTTTTTT | CASSVPDYTGELFF
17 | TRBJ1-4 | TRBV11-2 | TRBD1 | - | TGTGCCAGCAGCTTAGCAGGGGGGAGGCATTATAATGAAAAACTGTTTTTT | CASSLAGGRHYNEKLFF
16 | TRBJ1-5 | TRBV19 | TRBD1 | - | TGTGCCAGTAGCCCGGAAGGGGGCTTGGGCAATCAGCCCCAGCATTTT | CASSPEGGLGNQPQHF
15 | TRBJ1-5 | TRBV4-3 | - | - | TGCGCCAGCAGCCAAGACAGAAATAGCAATCAGCCCCAGCATTTT | CASSQDRNSNQPQHF
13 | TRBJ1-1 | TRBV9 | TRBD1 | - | TGTGCCAGCAGCGGACAGGGACGGACTGAAGCTTTCTTT | CASSGQGRTEAFF
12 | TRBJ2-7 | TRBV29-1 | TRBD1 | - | TGCAGCGTTGGAGAGACAGGGTCCGAGCAGTACTTC | CSVGETGSEQYF
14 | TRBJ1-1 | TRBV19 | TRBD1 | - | TGTGCCAGTAGTCGGGACAGGGGATCCACTGAAGCTTTCTTT | CASSRDRGSTEAFF
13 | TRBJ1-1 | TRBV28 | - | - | TGTGCCAGCAGTTTAGGAGGGAACACTGAAGCTTTCTTT | CASSLGGNTEAFF
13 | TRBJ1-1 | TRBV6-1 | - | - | TGTGCCAGCAGTGAACTGGGCAACACTGAAGCTTTCTTT | CASSELGNTEAFF
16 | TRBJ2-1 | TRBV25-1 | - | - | TGTGCCAGCAGCGAACGGAGTTTGTTAAGGGGTGATGAGCAGTTCTTC | CASSERSLLRGDEQFF
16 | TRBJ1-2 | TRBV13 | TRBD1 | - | TGTGCCAGCAGCCAATCGGGGACAGGCCGCGGAGGAGGCTACACCTTC | CASSQSGTGRGGGYTF
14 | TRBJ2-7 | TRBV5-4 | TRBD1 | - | TGTGCCAGCAGCTTCGGGGACAGAGCCTACGAGCAGTACTTC | CASSFGDRAYEQYF
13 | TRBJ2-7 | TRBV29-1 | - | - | TGCAGCGTTTTTGGGCAGGACACCTACGAGCAGTACTTC | CSVFGQDTYEQYF